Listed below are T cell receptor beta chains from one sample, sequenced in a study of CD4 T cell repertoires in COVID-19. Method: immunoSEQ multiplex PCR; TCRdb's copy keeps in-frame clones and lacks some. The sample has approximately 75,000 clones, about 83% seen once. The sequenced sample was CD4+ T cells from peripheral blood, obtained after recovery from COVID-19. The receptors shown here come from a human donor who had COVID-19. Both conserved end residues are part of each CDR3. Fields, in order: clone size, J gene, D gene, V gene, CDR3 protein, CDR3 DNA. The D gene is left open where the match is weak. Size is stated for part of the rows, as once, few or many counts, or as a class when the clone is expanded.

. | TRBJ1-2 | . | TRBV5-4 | CASSLEGQGGGYTF | TGTGCCAGCAGCTTGGAGGGGCAGGGAGGCGGCTACACCTTC
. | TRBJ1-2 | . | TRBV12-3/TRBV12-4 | CASSLPPAEGYTF | TGTGCCAGCAGTTTACCCCCGGCTGAAGGCTACACCTTC
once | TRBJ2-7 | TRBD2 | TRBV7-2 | CASSFRGGSTYEQYF | TGTGCCAGCAGCTTCCGGGGCGGGAGTACTTACGAGCAGTACTTC
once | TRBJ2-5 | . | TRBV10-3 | CAISQGRAETQYF | TGTGCCATCAGTCAGGGGAGGGCGGAGACCCAGTACTTC
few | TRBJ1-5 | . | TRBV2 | CASSEGGSNQPQHF | TGTGCCAGCAGTGAAGGAGGATCCAATCAGCCCCAGCATTTT
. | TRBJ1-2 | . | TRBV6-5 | CASSLADSTYGYTF | TGTGCCAGCAGCCTAGCCGACAGTACCTATGGCTACACCTTC
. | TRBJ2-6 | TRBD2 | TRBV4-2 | CASSQGTSGISGANVLTF | TGTGCCAGCAGCCAAGGTACTAGCGGAATCTCTGGGGCCAACGTCCTGACTTTC
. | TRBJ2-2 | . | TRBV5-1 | CASSLEVTNTGELFF | TGCGCCAGCAGCTTGGAGGTCACGAACACCGGGGAGCTGTTTTTT
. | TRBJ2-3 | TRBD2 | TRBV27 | CASSLAGFPTDTQYF | TGTGCCAGTTCACTAGCGGGCTTTCCCACAGATACGCAGTATTTT
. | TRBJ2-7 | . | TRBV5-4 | CASSFTSRDEQYF | TGTGCCAGCAGCTTTACGAGCAGGGACGAGCAGTACTTC
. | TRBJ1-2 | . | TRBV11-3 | CASSPPGPRGYTF | TGTGCCAGCAGCCCCCCGGGGCCGAGGGGCTACACCTTC
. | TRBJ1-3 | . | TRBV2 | CASSVEVGSGNTIYF | TGTGCCAGCAGTGTCGAGGTTGGCTCTGGAAACACCATATATTTT
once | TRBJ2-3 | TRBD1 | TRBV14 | CASSHPDRATQYF | TGTGCCAGCAGCCACCCCGACAGGGCTACGCAGTATTTT
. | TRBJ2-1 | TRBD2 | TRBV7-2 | CASSLGLAGYNEQFF | TGTGCCAGCAGCTTGGGACTAGCGGGCTACAATGAGCAGTTCTTC
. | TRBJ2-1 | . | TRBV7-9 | CASSLAGRISYNEQFF | TGTGCCAGCAGCTTGGCCGGGCGGATCTCCTACAATGAGCAGTTCTTC
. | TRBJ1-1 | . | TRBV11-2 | CASSLDRNTEAFF | TGTGCCAGCAGCTTAGATAGGAACACTGAAGCTTTCTTT
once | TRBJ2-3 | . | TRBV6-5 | CASTTDPGTDTQYF | TGTGCCAGCACAACAGATCCGGGCACAGATACGCAGTATTTT
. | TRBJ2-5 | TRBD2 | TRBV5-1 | CASGGGQETQYF | TGCGCCAGCGGCGGGGGTCAAGAGACCCAGTACTTC
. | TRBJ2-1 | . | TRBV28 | CASLTPGDNEQFF | TGTGCCAGCCTGACCCCAGGGGACAATGAGCAGTTCTTC
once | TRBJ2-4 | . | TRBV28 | CASSGPGTSKNIQYF | TGTGCCAGCAGCGGCCCCGGGACATCAAAAAACATTCAGTACTTC
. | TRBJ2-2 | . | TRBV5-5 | CASSAGSTGELFF | TGTGCCAGCAGCGCAGGCAGCACCGGGGAGCTGTTTTTT
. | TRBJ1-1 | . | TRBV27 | CASSLSWGTEAFF | TGTGCCAGCAGTTTATCGTGGGGTACTGAAGCTTTCTTT
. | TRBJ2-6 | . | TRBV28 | CASSSPGAGANVLTF | TGTGCCAGCAGTTCCCCCGGGGCTGGGGCCAACGTCCTGACTTTC
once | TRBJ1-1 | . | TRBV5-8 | CASSADQGRTEAFF | TGTGCCAGCAGCGCAGACCAGGGGCGGACTGAAGCTTTCTTT
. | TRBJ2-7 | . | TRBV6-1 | CASSEAQGAGEQYF | TGTGCCAGCAGTGAAGCACAAGGGGCCGGCGAGCAGTACTTC
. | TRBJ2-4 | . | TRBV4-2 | CASSQPEGRAKNIQYF | TGTGCCAGCAGCCAGCCCGAGGGTAGGGCCAAAAACATTCAGTACTTC
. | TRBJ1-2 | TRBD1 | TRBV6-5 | CASSYTQGAMNYGYTF | TGTGCCAGCAGTTACACCCAGGGGGCGATGAACTATGGCTACACCTTC
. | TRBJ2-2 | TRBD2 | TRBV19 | CASSMGLAGANGELFF | TGTGCCAGTAGTATGGGCCTAGCGGGAGCAAACGGGGAGCTGTTTTTT
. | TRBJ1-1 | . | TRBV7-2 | CASSLYTGANTEAFF | TGTGCCAGCAGCTTATATACAGGAGCAAACACTGAAGCTTTCTTT
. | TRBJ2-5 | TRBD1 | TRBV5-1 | CASSAGTGGYQETQYF | TGCGCCAGCAGCGCCGGGACAGGGGGTTACCAAGAGACCCAGTACTTC
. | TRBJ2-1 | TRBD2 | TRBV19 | CASSRLAENEQFF | TGTGCCAGTAGCCGTCTAGCGGAGAATGAGCAGTTCTTC
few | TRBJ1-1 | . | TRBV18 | CASSPRREAFF | TGTGCCAGCTCACCAAGACGGGAAGCTTTCTTT
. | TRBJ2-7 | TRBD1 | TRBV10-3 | CAISLSQGAQNEQYF | TGTGCCATCAGTTTGTCACAGGGGGCGCAGAACGAGCAGTACTTC
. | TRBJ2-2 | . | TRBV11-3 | CASPLERNTGELFF | TGTGCCAGCCCGTTGGAGAGGAACACCGGGGAGCTGTTTTTT
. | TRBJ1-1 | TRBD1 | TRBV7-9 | CASSLGQGLTIRTEAFF | TGTGCCAGCAGCTTAGGACAGGGGCTTACGATCCGCACTGAAGCTTTCTTT
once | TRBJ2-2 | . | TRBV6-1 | CASSDLFSGLSANTGELFF | TGTGCCAGCAGTGATTTATTTAGTGGTTTGTCCGCGAACACCGGGGAGCTGTTTTTT
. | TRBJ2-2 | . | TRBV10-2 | CASRAGANTGELFF | TGCGCCAGCAGGGCAGGGGCGAACACCGGGGAGCTGTTTTTT
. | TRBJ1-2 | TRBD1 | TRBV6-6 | CASSGRDRGDYGYTF | TGTGCCAGCAGTGGAAGGGACAGGGGAGACTATGGCTACACCTTC
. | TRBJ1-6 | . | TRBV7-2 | CASSRAGGSPLHF | TGTGCCAGCAGCCGCGCTGGAGGCTCACCCCTCCACTTT
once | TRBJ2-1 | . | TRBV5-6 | CASSLVGRVHEQFF | TGTGCCAGCAGCTTGGTGGGCAGGGTCCACGAGCAGTTCTTC
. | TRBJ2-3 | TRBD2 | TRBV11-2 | CASSLGFLAGGRDTDTQYF | TGTGCCAGCAGCTTAGGGTTCTTAGCGGGAGGGCGAGACACAGATACGCAGTATTTT
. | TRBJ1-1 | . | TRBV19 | CASSVQADTEAFF | TGTGCCAGTAGTGTTCAGGCGGACACTGAAGCTTTCTTT
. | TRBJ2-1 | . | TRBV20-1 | CSASRMVGNEQFF | TGCAGTGCTAGTCGGATGGTCGGTAATGAGCAGTTCTTC
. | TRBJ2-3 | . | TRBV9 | CASSVADADTQYF | TGTGCCAGCAGCGTAGCCGACGCAGATACGCAGTATTTT
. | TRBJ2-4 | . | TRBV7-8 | CASSSSMNIQYF | TGTGCCAGCAGCTCGTCAATGAACATTCAGTACTTC
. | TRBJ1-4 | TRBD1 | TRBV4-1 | CASSQPGTGGEKLFF | TGCGCCAGCAGCCAACCCGGGACAGGGGGTGAAAAACTGTTTTTT
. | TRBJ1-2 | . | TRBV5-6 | CASSGRFNYGYTF | TGTGCCAGCAGCGGGAGATTTAACTATGGCTACACCTTC
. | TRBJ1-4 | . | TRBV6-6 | CASSYVGRDEKLFF | TGTGCCAGCAGTTACGTGGGGCGCGATGAAAAACTGTTTTTT
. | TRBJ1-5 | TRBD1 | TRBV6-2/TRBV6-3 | CASSSGQGDNQPQHF | TGTGCCAGCAGTTCCGGACAGGGTGACAATCAGCCCCAGCATTTT
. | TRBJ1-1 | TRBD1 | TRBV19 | CASDRGTEAFF | TGTGCCAGCGACAGGGGGACTGAAGCTTTCTTT
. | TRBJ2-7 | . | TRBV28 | CASSFWTNSYEQYF | TGTGCCAGCAGTTTCTGGACCAACTCCTACGAGCAGTACTTC
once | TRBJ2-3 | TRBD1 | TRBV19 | CASRLRQGNTDTQYF | TGTGCCAGTAGACTTCGACAGGGAAACACAGATACGCAGTATTTT
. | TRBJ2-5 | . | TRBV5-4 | CASSFAGTQETQYF | TGTGCCAGCAGCTTCGCGGGAACCCAAGAGACCCAGTACTTC
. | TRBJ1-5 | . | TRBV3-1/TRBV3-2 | CASSQDRGNQPQHF | TGTGCCAGCAGCCAGGACAGAGGCAATCAGCCCCAGCATTTT
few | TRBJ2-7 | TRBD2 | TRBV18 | CASSWDPSGSDEQYF | TGTGCCAGCTCGTGGGATCCTAGCGGGAGTGACGAGCAGTACTTC
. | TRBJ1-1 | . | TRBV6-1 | CASSELRGTEAFF | TGTGCCAGCAGTGAACTCAGGGGCACTGAAGCTTTCTTT
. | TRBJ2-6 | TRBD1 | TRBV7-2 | CASSLVQGLLSGANVLTF | TGTGCCAGCAGCTTAGTACAGGGGCTCCTTTCTGGGGCCAACGTCCTGACTTTC
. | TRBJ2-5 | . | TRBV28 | CASSSTSGSGGTQYF | TGTGCCAGCAGTTCAACATCAGGGTCCGGCGGGACCCAGTACTTC
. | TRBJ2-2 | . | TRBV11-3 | CASSYVSGGELFF | TGTGCCAGCAGTTATGTCTCGGGCGGGGAGCTGTTTTTT
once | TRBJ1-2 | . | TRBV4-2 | CASSQGEGLYGYTF | TGTGCCAGCAGCCAAGGGGAGGGGCTCTATGGCTACACCTTC